This entry is about one T cell receptor (beta chain). TCRdb's table, derived via immunoSEQ multiplex PCR, lists solely in-frame clones and lacks some. The table lists about 86,000 clones, about four fifths of them singletons. This sample is part of a study of blood T cell repertoires in COVID-19. The CDR3 length is 12 residues. Germline CDR1 SGHRS, CDR2 YFSETQ. V was trimmed by 5 bases and J by 5 bases, leaving 9 bases between them. This chain connects TRBV5-1 to TRBJ2-3, with D unclear. This TCR was sampled from a woman aged 80 or older with acute or convalescent COVID-19. Sequenced material: peripheral blood. Here the CDR3 reads CASSSDLDTQYF. In DNA form, the CDR3 reads TGCGCCAGCAGTTCAGATTTAGATACGCAGTATTTT.